This TCR beta chain was sequenced for a study of T cell responses to AZD1222 COVID-19 vaccine. Looked up from germline, CDR1 is SGHTA and CDR2 is FQGTGA. After removal of 0 bases from V and 5 bases from J, the junction contained 5 bases not matched to a gene. The CDR3 is made up of 17 amino acids. This clone has just a few counts. Its matching antigen is unknown. The repertoire was sequenced with immunoSEQ multiplex PCR; TCRdb's copy has only in-frame clones and lacks some. This table holds 120,000 or so clones, more than 75% found once. Whole-study findings and limits: Spike-spanning, vaccine-associated CD4 TCRs were dominant at 160-218 and 743-854. Two AZD1222 administrations were followed by greater Spike-specific TCR breadth and depth.

The J gene is TRBJ2-1, the V gene TRBV7-3; TRBD2 matches 12 bases. The sample here was peripheral blood, taken on day 0 of AZD1222 vaccination. This receptor was obtained from an adult in good health. The CDR3: CASSLTLLAGGDNEQFF. CDR3 nucleotides: TGTGCCAGCAGCTTAACGTTACTAGCGGGGGGAGACAATGAGCAGTTCTTC.